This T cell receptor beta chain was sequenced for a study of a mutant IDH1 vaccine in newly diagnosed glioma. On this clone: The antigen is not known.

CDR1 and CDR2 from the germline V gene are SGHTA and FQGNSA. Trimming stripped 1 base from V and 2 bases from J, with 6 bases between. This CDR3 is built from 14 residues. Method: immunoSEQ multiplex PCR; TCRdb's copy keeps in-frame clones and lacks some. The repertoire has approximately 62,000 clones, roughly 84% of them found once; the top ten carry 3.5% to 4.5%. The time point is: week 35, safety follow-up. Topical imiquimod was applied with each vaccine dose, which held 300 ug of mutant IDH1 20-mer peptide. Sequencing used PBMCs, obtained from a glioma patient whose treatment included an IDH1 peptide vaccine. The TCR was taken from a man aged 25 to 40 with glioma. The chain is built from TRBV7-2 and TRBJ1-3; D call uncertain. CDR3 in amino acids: CASSLGPAGNTIYF. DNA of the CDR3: TGTGCCAGCAGCTTAGGGCCCGCTGGAAACACCATATATTTT.